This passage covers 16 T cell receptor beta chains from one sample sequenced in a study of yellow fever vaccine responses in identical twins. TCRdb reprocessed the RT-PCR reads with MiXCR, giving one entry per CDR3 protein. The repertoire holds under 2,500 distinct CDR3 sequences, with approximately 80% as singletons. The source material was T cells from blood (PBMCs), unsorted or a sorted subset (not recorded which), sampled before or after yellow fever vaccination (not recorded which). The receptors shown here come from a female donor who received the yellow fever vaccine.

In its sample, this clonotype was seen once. This chain's CDR3 is CASSFWGLPGDTQYF. Written as DNA, the CDR3 is TGTGCCAGCAGCTTCTGGGGACTCCCAGGGGATACGCAGTATTTT. V gene TRBV5-6 combines with J gene TRBJ2-3, with D possibly TRBD2 on 6 matching bases. The V gene lost 2 bases and the J gene lost 6 bases, with 16 bases spanning the gap. The CDR3 consists of 15 residues. In germline, CDR1 is SGHDT, CDR2 YYEEEE.

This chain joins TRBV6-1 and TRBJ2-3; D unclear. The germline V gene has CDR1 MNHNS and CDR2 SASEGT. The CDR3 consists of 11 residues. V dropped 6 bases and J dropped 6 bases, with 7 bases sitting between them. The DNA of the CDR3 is TGTGCCAGCAGCGAGGCCGATACGCAGTATTTT. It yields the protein CASSEADTQYF.

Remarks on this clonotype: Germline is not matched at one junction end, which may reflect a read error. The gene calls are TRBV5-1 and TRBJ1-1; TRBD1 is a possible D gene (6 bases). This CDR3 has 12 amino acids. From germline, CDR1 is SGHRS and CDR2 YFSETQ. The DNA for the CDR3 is TGCGCCAGCAGCTTGGAAGGGGGAGACCCCCTCTTT. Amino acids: CASSLEGGDPLF.

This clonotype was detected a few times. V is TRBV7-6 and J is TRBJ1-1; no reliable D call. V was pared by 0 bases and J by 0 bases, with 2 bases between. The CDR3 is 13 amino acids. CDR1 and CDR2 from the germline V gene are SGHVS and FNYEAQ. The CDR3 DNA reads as TGTGCCAGCAGCTTAGCCCTGAACACTGAAGCTTTCTTT. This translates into CASSLALNTEAFF.

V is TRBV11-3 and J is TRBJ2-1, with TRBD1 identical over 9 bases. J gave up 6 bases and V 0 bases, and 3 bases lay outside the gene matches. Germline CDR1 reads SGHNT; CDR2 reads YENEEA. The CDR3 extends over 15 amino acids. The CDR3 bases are TGTGCCAGCAGCTTAGACGGGACAGGGTCCAATGAGCAGTTCTTC. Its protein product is CASSLDGTGSNEQFF.

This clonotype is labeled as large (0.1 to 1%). CDR3 sequence (DNA): TGCGCCAGCAGCCAAGAAGCAGAGTCTGAAGCTTTCTTT. Translating gives CASSQEAESEAFF. The genes are TRBV4-3 and TRBJ1-1; D is unclear. Germline CDR1 LGHNA, CDR2 YSLEER. CDR3 length: 13 residues. The germline V and J ends were trimmed by 0 bases and 6 bases, with 8 bases remaining between them.

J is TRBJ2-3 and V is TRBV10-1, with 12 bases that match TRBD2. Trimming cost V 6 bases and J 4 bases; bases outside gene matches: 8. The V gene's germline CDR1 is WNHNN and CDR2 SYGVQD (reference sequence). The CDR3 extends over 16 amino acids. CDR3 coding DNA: TGCGCCAGCAGCTCCGGACTAGCGGGGAAGTCAGATACGCAGTATTTT. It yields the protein CASSSGLAGKSDTQYF.

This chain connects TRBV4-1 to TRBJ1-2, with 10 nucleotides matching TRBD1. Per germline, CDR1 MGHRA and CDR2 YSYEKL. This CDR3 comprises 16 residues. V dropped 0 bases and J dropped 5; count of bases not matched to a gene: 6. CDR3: CASSQDRDRGLYGYTF. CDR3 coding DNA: TGCGCCAGCAGCCAAGATCGGGACAGGGGCTTGTATGGCTACACCTTC.

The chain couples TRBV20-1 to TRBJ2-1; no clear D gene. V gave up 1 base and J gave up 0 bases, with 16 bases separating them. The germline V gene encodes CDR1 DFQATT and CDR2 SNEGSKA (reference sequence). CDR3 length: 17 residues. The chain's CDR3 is CSARVKVRVPSYNEQFF. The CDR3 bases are TGCAGTGCTAGAGTTAAGGTTCGAGTCCCCTCCTACAATGAGCAGTTCTTC.

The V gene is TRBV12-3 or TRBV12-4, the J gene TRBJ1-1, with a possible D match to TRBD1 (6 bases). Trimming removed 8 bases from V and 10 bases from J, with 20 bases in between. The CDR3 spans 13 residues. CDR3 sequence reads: CASLLGGVVGAFF. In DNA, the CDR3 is TGTGCCAGCCTCCTGGGGGGCGTAGTCGGAGCTTTCTTT.

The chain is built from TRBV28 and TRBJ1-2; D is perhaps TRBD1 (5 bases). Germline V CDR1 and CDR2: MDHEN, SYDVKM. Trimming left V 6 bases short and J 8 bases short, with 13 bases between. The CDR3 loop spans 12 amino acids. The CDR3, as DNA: TGTGCCAGCAGCCCTAGGGGCGAGGGCTACACCTTC. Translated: CASSPRGEGYTF.

The CDR3 DNA reads TGTGCCAGCAGCTTAGGCGTGGGAGGGCTAGCCAAAAACATTCAGTACTTC. This codes for CASSLGVGGLAKNIQYF. The chain combines TRBV11-2 with TRBJ2-4, with 7 bases that match TRBD2. Germline CDR1 is SGHAT and CDR2 is FQNNGV. The junction had 6 bases not matched to a gene; V was cut back by 1 base and J by 0 bases. This CDR3 is 17 amino acids long.

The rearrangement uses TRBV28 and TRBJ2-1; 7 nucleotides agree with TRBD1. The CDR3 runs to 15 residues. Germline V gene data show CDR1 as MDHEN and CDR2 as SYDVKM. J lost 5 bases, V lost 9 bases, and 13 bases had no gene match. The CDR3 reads CASIRQGPPHNEQFF. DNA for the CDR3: TGTGCCAGTATACGACAGGGTCCACCCCACAATGAGCAGTTCTTC.

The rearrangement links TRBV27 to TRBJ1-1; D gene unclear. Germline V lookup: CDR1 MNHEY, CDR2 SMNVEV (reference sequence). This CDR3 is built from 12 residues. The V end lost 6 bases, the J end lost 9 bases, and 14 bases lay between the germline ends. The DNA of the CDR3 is TGTGCCAGCAGACCATGGATGGGGAAAGCTTTCTTT. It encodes CASRPWMGKAFF.

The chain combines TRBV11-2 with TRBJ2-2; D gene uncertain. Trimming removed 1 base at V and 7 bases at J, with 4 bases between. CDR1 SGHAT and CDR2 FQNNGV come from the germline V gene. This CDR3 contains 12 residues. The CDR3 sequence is CASSLGIGELFF. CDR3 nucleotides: TGTGCCAGCAGCTTAGGTATCGGGGAGCTGTTTTTT.

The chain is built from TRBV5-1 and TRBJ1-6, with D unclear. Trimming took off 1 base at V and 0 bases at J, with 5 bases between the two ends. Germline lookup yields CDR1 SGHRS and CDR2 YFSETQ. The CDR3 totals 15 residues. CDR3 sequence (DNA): TGCGCCAGCAGCTTGAGTAGCTCCTATAATTCACCCCTCCACTTT. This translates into CASSLSSSYNSPLHF.